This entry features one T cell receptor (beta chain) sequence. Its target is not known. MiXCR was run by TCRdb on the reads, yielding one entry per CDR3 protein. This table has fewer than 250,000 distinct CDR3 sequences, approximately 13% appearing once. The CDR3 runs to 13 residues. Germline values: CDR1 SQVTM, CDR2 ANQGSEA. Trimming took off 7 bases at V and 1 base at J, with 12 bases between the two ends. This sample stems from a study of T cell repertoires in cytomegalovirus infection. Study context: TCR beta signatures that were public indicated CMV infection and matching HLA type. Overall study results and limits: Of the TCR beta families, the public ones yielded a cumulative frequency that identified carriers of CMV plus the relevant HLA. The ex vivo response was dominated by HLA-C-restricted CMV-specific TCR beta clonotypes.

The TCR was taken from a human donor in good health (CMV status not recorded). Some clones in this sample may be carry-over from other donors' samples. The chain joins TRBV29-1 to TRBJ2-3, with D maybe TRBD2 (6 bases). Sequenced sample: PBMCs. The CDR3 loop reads CSAEGGGTDTQYF. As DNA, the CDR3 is TGCAGCGCCGAGGGCGGGGGCACAGATACGCAGTATTTT.